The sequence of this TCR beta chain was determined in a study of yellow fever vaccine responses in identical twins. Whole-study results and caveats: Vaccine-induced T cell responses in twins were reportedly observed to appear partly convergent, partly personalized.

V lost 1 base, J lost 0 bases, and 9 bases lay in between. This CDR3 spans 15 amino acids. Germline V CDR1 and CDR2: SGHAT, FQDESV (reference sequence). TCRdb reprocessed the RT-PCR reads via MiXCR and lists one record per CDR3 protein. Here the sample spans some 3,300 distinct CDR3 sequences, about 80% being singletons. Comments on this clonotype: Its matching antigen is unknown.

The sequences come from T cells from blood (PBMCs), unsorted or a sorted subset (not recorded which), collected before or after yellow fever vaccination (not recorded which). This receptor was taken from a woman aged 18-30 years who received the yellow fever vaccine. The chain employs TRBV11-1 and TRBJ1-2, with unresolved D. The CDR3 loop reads CASSLDGTPNYGYTF. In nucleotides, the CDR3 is TGTGCCAGCAGCTTAGATGGTACGCCTAACTATGGCTACACCTTC.